This TCR beta chain was recovered during a study of blood T cells in healthy people across ages. Study context: Every two T cells gave about one barcoded beta molecule via template switching. Findings and limits, study-wide: Unknown donor CMV status possibly confounded expanded clonotype changes.

Sample-barcoded 5' priming and a J-beta primer mix drove a second PCR of roughly 7 to 11 cycles. A template-switch adaptor containing 12 random nucleotides labeled each cDNA molecule. One entry per CDR3 protein, called by TCRdb with MiXCR from the 5' RACE reads. The data contain around 1.5 million distinct CDR3 sequences, roughly a third of them singletons. Regarding this clonotype: Its matching antigen is unknown. Germline and junction disagree at one end, which may indicate a read error.

This CDR3 is built from 12 residues. CDR1 and CDR2 from the germline V gene are MNHEY and SMNVEV (reference sequence). The source of this sequence is a woman aged 25-40 years in good health. V and J are TRBV27 and TRBJ1-5; D ambiguous. Material: blood. CDR3 sequence (DNA): TGTGCCAGCACGGAGACAAGTCAGCCCCGGCATTTT. Protein product: CASTETSQPRHF.